The source of this TCR beta chain is a study of beta chain features in type 1 diabetes. Background on the study: No age, gender or cell yield differences were seen between patients and healthy donors. Regarding the study as a whole: cDNA sequencing could over-represent cells with high TCR expression. Patients and controls would share equally any PCR tilt toward shorter templates.

The length of the CDR3 is 12 residues. Germline values: CDR1 SQVTM, CDR2 ANQGSEA. The germline V and J ends were trimmed by 5 bases and 1 base, with 8 bases remaining between them. With respect to this clone: Its antigen is still unknown.

The study reverse transcribed the entire isolated RNA, so it sequenced expressed TCRB transcripts. Profiling relied on immunoSEQ multiplex PCR, and the TCRdb table lists in-frame clones only, not all of them. The sample has just over 600,000 clones; around 15% are singletons. The chain joins TRBV29-1 to TRBJ1-1; D remains ambiguous. Source material: naive CD4+ T cells from blood. The TCR was taken from a man younger than 35 in good health. In nucleotides, the CDR3 is TGCAGCGTTTCTACTACGAACACTGAAGCTTTCTTT. The encoded protein is CSVSTTNTEAFF.